This TCR beta chain was sequenced in a study of blood T cell repertoires in COVID-19 (dated by TCRdb to between 2020 and 2021). About the investigation overall: Samples covering the acute and convalescent phases of COVID-19 were provided by collaborators in the United States, Italy and Spain. Samples were obtained from the ongoing ImmuneRACE study (first 160 participants) and from 950 to 1,500 subjects provided by 6 global collaborators. The material from the prospective study consisted of cDNA or gDNA derived from T cells, B-cell-depleted T cells, or PBMCs. Nearly every sample came with metadata listing a de-identified subject ID, COVID-19 status, age in years and sex. A freely available public database, intended as a resource for researchers studying the immune response to SARS-CoV-2, is where the repertoires were released. HLA class I and class II types, where available, came from metadata supplied by the sample provider rather than from assay-based typing. Subjects who had been exposed to COVID-19, were actively infected with it, or had recovered from it provided the deeply sampled blood TCRbeta repertoires that made up the dataset. The paper as a whole reports these results and caveats: Clinical and demographic metadata were provided uncurated, with the amount varying by source and participant.

Whole blood was collected in K2EDTA tubes by collaborating institutions according to the institutions' own protocols. For TCRbeta analysis, collaborator samples were shipped as frozen whole blood, as isolated PBMCs, or as DNA extracted from either sample type. Note on this clone: It has no known antigen specificity. Within one base of it there is no much larger clone, and no base qualities were kept.

TCRbeta CDR3 regions were amplified from genomic DNA using the immunoSEQ Assay, a bias-controlled multiplex PCR. The authors' analysis ran thus. Nucleated cell counts per sample were estimated from amplification of reference gene primers within the assay. Sequence reads were collapsed and filtered to measure the absolute abundance of every unique TCRbeta CDR3 rearrangement. Productive Simpson clonality was computed per sample as the square root of Simpson's diversity index over productive rearrangements. Sourced from immuneACCESS, this table was stored by TCRdb with only in-frame sequences that have V and J called. A share of the clones is absent; for the studies checked, an unresolved V gene accounts for under half, and the remainder has no known explanation. Clone size and the V and J calls come from that table; the DNA yielded D and trimming. The sample table lists around 29,000 clones, over 75% of them with a count of one. The ten largest make up 4.5% to 7.5% of the sample.

This receptor was identified in a human donor in a cohort sampled during active COVID-19. The sample consisted of peripheral blood.

The DNA sequence is TGCGCCAGCAGCCCAGACAGGGCTGTCACTGAAGCTTTCTTT. Its translation is CASSPDRAVTEAFF. The chain is made from TRBV5-1 and TRBJ1-1; TRBD1 lines up with 7 middle nucleotides. Including cysteine and phenylalanine, the CDR3 has 14 amino acids. CDR3 DNA is the only sequence kept; it has 42 bases, read in frame from the first base. CDR1 and CDR2, looked up from the germline V gene, are SGHRS and YFSETQ. Trimming accounts for 4 bases at V and 4 bases at J, while the number of junction bases matched to no gene is 7.